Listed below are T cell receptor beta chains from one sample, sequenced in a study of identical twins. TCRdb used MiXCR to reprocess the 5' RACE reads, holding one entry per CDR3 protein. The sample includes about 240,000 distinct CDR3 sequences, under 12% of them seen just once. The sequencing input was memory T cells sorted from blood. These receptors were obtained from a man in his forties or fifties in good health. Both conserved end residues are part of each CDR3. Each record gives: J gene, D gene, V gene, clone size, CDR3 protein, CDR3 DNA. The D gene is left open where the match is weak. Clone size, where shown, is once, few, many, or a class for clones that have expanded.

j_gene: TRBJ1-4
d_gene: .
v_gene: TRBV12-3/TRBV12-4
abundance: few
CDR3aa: CASRRGQSEKLFF
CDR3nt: TGTGCCAGCAGAAGGGGACAATCTGAAAAACTGTTTTTT

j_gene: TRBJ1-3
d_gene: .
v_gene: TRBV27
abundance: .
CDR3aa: CASSFRGNSGNTIYF
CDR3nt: TGTGCCAGCAGTTTTCGCGGGAACTCTGGAAACACCATATATTTT

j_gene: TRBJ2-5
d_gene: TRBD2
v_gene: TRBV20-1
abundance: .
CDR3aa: CSASSGRARETQYF
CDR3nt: TGCAGTGCTAGTAGCGGGAGGGCCCGAGAGACCCAGTACTTC

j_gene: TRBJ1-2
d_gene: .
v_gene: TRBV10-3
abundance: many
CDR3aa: CAINFAGGVDYGYTF
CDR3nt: TGTGCCATCAATTTTGCGGGGGGCGTCGACTATGGCTACACCTTC

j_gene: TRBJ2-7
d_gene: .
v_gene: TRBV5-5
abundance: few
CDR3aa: CASSRTLGVDYEQYF
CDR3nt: TGTGCCAGCAGCCGCACGTTGGGGGTTGATTACGAGCAGTACTTC

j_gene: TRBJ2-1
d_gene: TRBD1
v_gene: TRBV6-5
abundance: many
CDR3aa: CASSYVQGARNEQFF
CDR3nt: TGTGCCAGCAGTTACGTCCAGGGGGCTCGGAATGAGCAGTTCTTC

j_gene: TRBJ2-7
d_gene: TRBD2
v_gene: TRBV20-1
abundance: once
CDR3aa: CSASKAGVYEQYF
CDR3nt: TGCAGTGCTAGTAAGGCGGGAGTTTACGAGCAGTACTTC

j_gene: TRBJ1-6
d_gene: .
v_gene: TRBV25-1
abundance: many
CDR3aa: CASSQANSPLHF
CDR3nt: TGTGCCAGCAGTCAAGCCAATTCACCCCTCCACTTT

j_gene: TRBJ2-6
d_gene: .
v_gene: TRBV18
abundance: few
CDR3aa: CASSPPGAGANVLTF
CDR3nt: TGTGCCAGCTCACCACCCGGGGCTGGGGCCAACGTCCTGACTTTC

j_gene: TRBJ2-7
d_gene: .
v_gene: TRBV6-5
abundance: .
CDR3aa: CASSYPRGVVYEQYF
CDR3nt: TGTGCCAGCAGTTACCCCAGGGGGGTGGTTTACGAGCAGTACTTC

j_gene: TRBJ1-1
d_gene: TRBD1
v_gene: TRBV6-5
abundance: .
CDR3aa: CASSLYTGGTEAFF
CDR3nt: TGTGCCAGCAGTTTATATACAGGGGGGACTGAAGCTTTCTTT

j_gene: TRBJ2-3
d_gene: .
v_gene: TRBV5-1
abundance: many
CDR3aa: CASSLVGPNSADTQYF
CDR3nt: TGCGCCAGCAGCTTGGTGGGACCAAACAGCGCGGATACGCAGTATTTT

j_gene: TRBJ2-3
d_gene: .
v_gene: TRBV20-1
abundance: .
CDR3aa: CSAPGPELYTQYF
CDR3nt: TGCAGTGCACCGGGACCAGAATTATATACGCAGTATTTT

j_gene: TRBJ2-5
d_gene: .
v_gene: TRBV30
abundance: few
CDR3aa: CARRSTRGETQYF
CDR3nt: TGTGCCCGGAGATCGACCCGCGGGGAGACCCAGTACTTC

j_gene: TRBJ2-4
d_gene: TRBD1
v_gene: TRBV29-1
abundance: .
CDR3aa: CSAIAGTGIQYF
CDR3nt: TGCAGCGCGATCGCCGGGACAGGCATTCAGTACTTC

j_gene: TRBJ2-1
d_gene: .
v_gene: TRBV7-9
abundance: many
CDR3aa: CASSFWSQGYNEQFF
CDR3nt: TGTGCCAGCAGCTTTTGGTCTCAGGGCTACAATGAGCAGTTCTTC

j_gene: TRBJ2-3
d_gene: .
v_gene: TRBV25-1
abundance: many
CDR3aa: CASNPEGGLGTDTQYF
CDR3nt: TGTGCCAGCAACCCTGAGGGAGGCCTTGGCACAGATACGCAGTATTTT

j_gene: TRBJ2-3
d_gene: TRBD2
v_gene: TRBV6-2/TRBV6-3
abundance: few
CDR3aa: CATSPGLAGSGDTQYF
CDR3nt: TGTGCCACTAGTCCGGGACTAGCGGGGTCGGGGGATACGCAGTATTTT

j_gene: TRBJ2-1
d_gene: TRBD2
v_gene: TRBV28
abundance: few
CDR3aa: CASRTSGNYNEQFF
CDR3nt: TGTGCCAGCCGGACTAGCGGAAACTACAATGAGCAGTTCTTC

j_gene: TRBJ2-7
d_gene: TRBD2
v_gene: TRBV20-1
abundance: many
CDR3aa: CSADFGTSGRYEQYF
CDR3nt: TGCAGTGCAGACTTCGGGACTAGCGGGAGGTACGAGCAGTACTTC

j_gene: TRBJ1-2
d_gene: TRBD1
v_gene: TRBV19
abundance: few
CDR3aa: CATRDRGDYGYTF
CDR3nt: TGTGCCACCAGGGACAGGGGCGACTATGGCTACACCTTC

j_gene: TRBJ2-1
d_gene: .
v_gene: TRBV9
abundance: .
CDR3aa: CASSGRGGTDNEQFF
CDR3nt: TGTGCCAGCAGCGGAAGGGGGGGGACAGACAATGAGCAGTTCTTC

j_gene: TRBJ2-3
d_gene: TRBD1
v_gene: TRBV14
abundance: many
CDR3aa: CASSPFTGGGSTDTQYF
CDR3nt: TGTGCCAGCAGCCCATTTACAGGGGGTGGAAGTACAGATACGCAGTATTTT

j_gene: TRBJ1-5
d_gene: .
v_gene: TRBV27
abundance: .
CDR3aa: CASSLMRELPQHF
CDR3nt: TGTGCCAGCAGTTTAATGAGGGAGTTGCCCCAGCATTTT

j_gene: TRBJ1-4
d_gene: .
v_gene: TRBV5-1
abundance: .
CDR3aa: CASSSNQGEKLFF
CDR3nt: TGCGCCAGCAGCTCCAATCAGGGGGAAAAACTGTTTTTT

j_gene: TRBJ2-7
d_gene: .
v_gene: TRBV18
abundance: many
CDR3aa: CASSFRGPYEQYF
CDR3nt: TGTGCCAGCTCATTTAGGGGCCCCTACGAGCAGTACTTC

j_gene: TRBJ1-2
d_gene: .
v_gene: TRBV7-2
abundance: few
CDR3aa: CASSLPGLTYGYTF
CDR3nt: TGTGCCAGCAGCTTGCCGGGACTGACTTATGGCTACACCTTC

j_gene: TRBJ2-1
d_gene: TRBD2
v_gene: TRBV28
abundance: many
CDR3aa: CASSLTSGMSSEQFF
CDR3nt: TGTGCCAGCAGTTTAACTAGCGGGATGTCCTCCGAGCAGTTCTTC

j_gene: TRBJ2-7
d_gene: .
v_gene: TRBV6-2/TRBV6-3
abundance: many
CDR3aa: CASSPSDEEQYF
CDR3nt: TGTGCCAGCAGTCCCTCCGACGAAGAGCAGTACTTC

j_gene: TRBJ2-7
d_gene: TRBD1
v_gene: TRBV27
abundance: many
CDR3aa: CASSPRGRRGYYEQYF
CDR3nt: TGTGCCAGCAGTCCCAGGGGGCGACGGGGTTACTACGAGCAGTACTTC

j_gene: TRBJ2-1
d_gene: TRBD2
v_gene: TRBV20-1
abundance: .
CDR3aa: CSAVTGTSGVPLFF
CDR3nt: TGCAGTGCAGTAACCGGGACTAGCGGGGTACCGTTATTCTTC

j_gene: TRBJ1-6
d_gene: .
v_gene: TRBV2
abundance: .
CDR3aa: CASSGWTSGDPRNRF
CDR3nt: TGTGCCAGCAGTGGGTGGACTTCAGGAGACCCACGGAATCGCTTT

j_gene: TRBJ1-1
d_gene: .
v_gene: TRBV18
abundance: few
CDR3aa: CASSPYSGANSGEAFF
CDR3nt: TGTGCCAGCTCACCATATTCAGGGGCCAACTCGGGTGAAGCTTTCTTT

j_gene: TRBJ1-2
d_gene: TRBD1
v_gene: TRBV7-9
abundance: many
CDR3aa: CASSTGQVLGGYTF
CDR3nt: TGTGCCAGCAGCACGGGACAGGTCCTGGGTGGCTACACCTTC

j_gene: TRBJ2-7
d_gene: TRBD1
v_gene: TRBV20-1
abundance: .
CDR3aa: CSARDPGTGLVQYF
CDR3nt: TGCAGTGCTAGAGATCCTGGGACAGGGTTGGTGCAGTACTTC

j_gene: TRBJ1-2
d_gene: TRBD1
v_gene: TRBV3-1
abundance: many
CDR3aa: CASSPWDRAVNYGYTF
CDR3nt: TGTGCCAGCAGCCCCTGGGACAGGGCGGTGAACTATGGCTACACCTTC

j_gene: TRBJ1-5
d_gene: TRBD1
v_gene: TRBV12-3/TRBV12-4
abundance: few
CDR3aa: CASSFGQARNQPQHF
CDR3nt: TGTGCCAGCAGTTTCGGACAGGCGAGAAATCAGCCCCAGCATTTT

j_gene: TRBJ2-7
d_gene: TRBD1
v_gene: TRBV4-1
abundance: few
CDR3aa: CASSQGQGASYEQYF
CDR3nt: TGCGCCAGCAGCCAGGGACAGGGGGCCTCCTACGAGCAGTACTTC

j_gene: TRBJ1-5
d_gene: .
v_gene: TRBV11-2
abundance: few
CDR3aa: CASSPSPNQPQHF
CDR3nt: TGTGCCAGCAGCCCGAGCCCCAATCAGCCCCAGCATTTT

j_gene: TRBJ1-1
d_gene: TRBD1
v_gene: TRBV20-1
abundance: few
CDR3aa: CSADPKRDSYTEAFF
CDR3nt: TGCAGTGCTGACCCCAAAAGGGACAGCTACACTGAAGCTTTCTTT

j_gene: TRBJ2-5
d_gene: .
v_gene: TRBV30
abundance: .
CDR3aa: CAWSQRNQETQYF
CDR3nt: TGTGCCTGGAGTCAGAGGAACCAAGAGACCCAGTACTTC